The present entry profiles one T cell receptor (beta chain) with its context. Produced via immunoSEQ multiplex PCR; TCRdb's table is partial and in-frame only. The profile shows 65,000 to 100,000 clones, roughly four fifths of them singletons. The CDR3 has 13 amino acids. The V end lost 7 bases, the J end lost 3 bases, and 14 bases lay between the germline ends. Germline V lookup: CDR1 SQVTM, CDR2 ANQGSEA. The sample belongs to a study of blood T cell repertoires in COVID-19. The rearrangement links TRBV29-1 to TRBJ2-3; D ambiguous. Sequences were obtained from peripheral blood. The receptor was isolated from a human donor in a cohort sampled during active COVID-19. The CDR3 nucleotides read TGCAGCGGAGCCGTATTACAGACAGATACGCAGTATTTT. Translation: CSGAVLQTDTQYF.